The clone carrying this T cell receptor (beta chain) was observed at least ten times. What it binds is not known. This entry belongs to a study of T cell repertoires in cytomegalovirus infection. Study results and caveats: The ex vivo response showed dominance by HLA-C-restricted CMV-specific TCR beta clonotypes.

TCRdb itself ran the reads through MiXCR, one entry per CDR3 protein. The sample shows hundreds of thousands of distinct CDR3 sequences, about 33% of them seen only once. CDR1 and CDR2 (germline): SEHNR, FQNEAQ (reference sequence). The CDR3 extends over 15 amino acids. The V segment lost 5 bases and the J segment 4 bases; nucleotides outside the gene matches: 6. This receptor was taken from a human donor in good health (CMV status not recorded). Some clones in this sample may be carry-over from other donors' samples. Sequenced material: cultured CD8+ T cells from PBMCs, taken from culture after CMV antigen stimulation. J is TRBJ1-5 and V is TRBV7-9; 9 nucleotides align to TRBD1. CDR3: CASSPGQGGNQPQHF. CDR3 DNA: TGTGCCAGCAGCCCGGGACAGGGTGGTAATCAGCCCCAGCATTTT.